These 30 T cell receptor beta chains were sequenced from one sample in a study of T cell responses to AZD1222 COVID-19 vaccine. TCRdb keeps only in-frame clones here, not all; method: immunoSEQ multiplex PCR. The sample consists of 150,000 to 190,000 clones, roughly nine tenths of them appearing once. The sequences come from peripheral blood, collected 28 days after the second AZD1222 dose. The receptors here all came from an adult who received the AZD1222 COVID-19 vaccine.

The rearrangement joins TRBV6-1 to TRBJ1-1; D is ambiguous. In germline, CDR1 is MNHNS, CDR2 SASEGT. Trimming left V 1 base short and J 10 bases short, with 10 bases between. This CDR3 comprises 12 residues. The CDR3 bases are TGTGCCAGCAGTGAAGACGCAGATGGAGCTTTCTTT. The encoded protein is CASSEDADGAFF.

This chain joins TRBV2 and TRBJ2-4; 7 bases are shared with TRBD1. Germline CDR1 is SNHLY and CDR2 is FYNNEI. V shed 5 bases and J 1 base; nucleotides not matched to a gene: 5. CDR3 size: 15 residues. CDR3 loop: CASSQGGTAKNIQYF. The CDR3 DNA is TGTGCCAGCAGTCAAGGGGGCACGGCCAAAAACATTCAGTACTTC.

This chain links TRBV18 with TRBJ1-1, with D maybe TRBD1 (6 bases). The CDR3 sequence is 13 residues long. V shed 2 bases and J shed 6 bases, with 10 bases lying between them. Germline V CDR1 and CDR2: KGHSH, LQKENI. The CDR3 DNA reads TGTGCCAGCTCACCAACAGGGACCTCTGAAGCTTTCTTT. This translates into CASSPTGTSEAFF.

This chain links TRBV14 with TRBJ2-7, with D unresolved. CDR1 SGHDN and CDR2 FVKESK come from the germline V gene. V lost 4 bases and J lost 1, with 8 bases in between. The CDR3 consists of 13 residues. In nucleotides, the CDR3 is TGTGCCAGCAGCCCCAGGCGTTCCTACGAGCAGTACTTC. This sequence encodes CASSPRRSYEQYF.

The chain uses TRBV18 and TRBJ2-7, with D possibly matching TRBD1 (6 bases). CDR3 size: 14 residues. Trimming shortened V by 6 bases and J by 9 bases, and 21 bases separated the two germline ends. From germline, CDR1 is KGHSH and CDR2 LQKENI. The CDR3 spells CASSHDRSQVGQYF. The CDR3 DNA reads TGTGCCAGCTCTCACGACAGGTCGCAAGTCGGGCAGTACTTC.

The chain carries TRBV7-9 and TRBJ2-3; no clear D gene. V was trimmed by 2 bases and J by 0 bases, leaving 6 bases between them. This CDR3 spans 14 amino acids. The germline V gene has CDR1 SEHNR and CDR2 FQNEAQ (reference sequence). Here the CDR3 reads CASSLTASTDTQYF. CDR3 DNA: TGTGCCAGCAGCTTAACAGCTAGCACAGATACGCAGTATTTT.

This clone was picked up a small number of times. The genes are TRBV24-1 and TRBJ2-1, with D perhaps assigned TRBD1 or TRBD2 (5 bases each). Trimming stripped 4 bases from V and 7 bases from J, with 16 bases between. The germline gives CDR1 KGHDR, CDR2 SFDVKD. The CDR3 has 15 residues. In DNA form, the CDR3 reads TGTGCCACCAGTGACTCCGGGACGGGTCGGAATGAGCAGTTCTTC. This translates into CATSDSGTGRNEQFF.

The chain uses TRBV10-3 and TRBJ1-2, with D unresolved. The germline gives CDR1 ENHRY, CDR2 SYGVKD. The CDR3 runs to 14 residues. V lost 2 bases, J lost 2 bases, and 9 bases lay in between. In DNA, the CDR3 is TGTGCCATCAGTGAGCGCCCACAGAACTATGGCTACACCTTC. Amino acid sequence: CAISERPQNYGYTF.

The gene calls are TRBV2 and TRBJ1-2; 8 bases map to TRBD1. From germline, CDR1 is SNHLY and CDR2 FYNNEI. V shed 5 bases and J 6 bases; nucleotides not matched to a gene: 5. This CDR3 has 13 residues. CDR3 bases: TGTGCCAGCAGTAAGGACAGGGTGAATGGCTACACCTTC. This translates into CASSKDRVNGYTF.

The chain uses TRBV4-1 and TRBJ1-5; 8 bases fit TRBD1. The length of the CDR3 is 15 residues. CDR1 and CDR2 (germline): MGHRA, YSYEKL. The J segment lost 4 bases and the V segment lost 0 bases, leaving 2 bases of the junction unmatched. CDR3 coding DNA: TGCGCCAGCAGCCAAGACAGGGGGCCAAATCAGCCCCAGCATTTT. Amino acids: CASSQDRGPNQPQHF.

This clone is termed medium-sized. This chain joins TRBV18 and TRBJ2-1; 8 positions match TRBD1. Germline V gene sequence: CDR1 KGHSH, CDR2 LQKENI. The CDR3 is 17 amino acids. J was trimmed by 2 bases and V by 1 base; bases with no gene match: 7. CDR3 DNA: TGTGCCAGCTCACCACTCCTTCCCAGGGGGCCCTACAATGAGCAGTTCTTC. Its protein is CASSPLLPRGPYNEQFF. The full variable domain, rest sourced from reference TRBV18 and TRBJ2-1, is NAGVMQNPRHLVRRRGQEARLRCSPMKGHSHVYWYRQLPEEGLKFMVYLQKENIIDESGMPKERFSAEFPKEGPSILRIQQVVRGDSAAYFCASSPLLPRGPYNEQFFGPGTRLTVL.

The chain couples TRBV27 to TRBJ2-7; 9 bases map to TRBD1. Germline values: CDR1 MNHEY, CDR2 SMNVEV (reference sequence). J was trimmed by 6 bases and V by 2 bases; bases with no gene match: 11. The CDR3 has 16 residues. CDR3 sequence: CASSLRWGQGSSEQYF. CDR3 bases: TGTGCCAGCAGTTTACGTTGGGGACAGGGATCCAGCGAGCAGTACTTC.

This clone was observed once. The chain carries TRBV6-6 and TRBJ2-5, with TRBD1 matching over 7 bases. J gave up 4 bases and V 7 bases, and 12 bases lay outside the gene matches. Germline CDR1 and CDR2: MNHNY and SVGAGI (reference sequence). The CDR3 runs 15 residues. The CDR3 protein is CASTTRTGRIETQYF. The CDR3 DNA reads TGTGCCAGCACCACGCGGACAGGAAGGATAGAGACCCAGTACTTC.

DNA for the CDR3: TGTGCTAGTGGTTTTTGGGCTTTGACAGGGCCCTACAATGAGCAGTTCTTC. It encodes CASGFWALTGPYNEQFF. This chain links TRBV12-5 with TRBJ2-1; TRBD1 matches at 7 bases. J gave up 2 bases and V 3 bases, and 10 bases lay outside the gene matches. This CDR3 comprises 17 residues. From germline, CDR1 is LGHNT and CDR2 FRNRAP.

The V call is TRBV27, the J call TRBJ2-4; 9 bases are a match to TRBD2. Trimming at V came to 2 bases and at J to 8 bases, leaving 4 bases not matched to a gene. Germline loops: CDR1 MNHEY, CDR2 SMNVEV (reference sequence). The CDR3 is 14 amino acids. The CDR3: CASSLGLAGYIQYF. CDR3 DNA: TGTGCCAGCAGTTTAGGGCTAGCGGGATACATTCAGTACTTC.

The V and J genes are TRBV6-5 and TRBJ1-2; 9 bases map to TRBD1. The trim removed 5 bases at V and 3 bases at J, leaving 1 base unmatched. CDR3 size: 13 residues. Germline V gene sequence: CDR1 MNHEY, CDR2 SVGAGI. The CDR3 is CASSRDRDYGYTF. In nucleotides, the CDR3 is TGTGCCAGCAGTCGGGACAGGGACTATGGCTACACCTTC.

This rearrangement joins TRBV5-6 to TRBJ2-2; D gene ambiguous. Per germline, CDR1 SGHDT and CDR2 YYEEEE. Between the trimmed V and J ends, which lost 1 base and 1 base, there was a span of 5 bases. The CDR3 consists of 14 residues. CDR3 nucleotide sequence: TGTGCCAGCAGCTTGTTGGGGAACACCGGGGAGCTGTTTTTT. Translated, it gives CASSLLGNTGELFF.

The chain has TRBV7-3 and TRBJ1-3; perhaps TRBD1 as D (6 bases). This CDR3 has 16 amino acids. V lost 2 bases and J lost 4, with 15 bases in between. Germline V gives CDR1 SGHTA, CDR2 FQGTGA. CDR3 in amino acids: CASSLGGAHLGNTIYF. The DNA for the CDR3 is TGTGCCAGCAGCTTAGGGGGGGCCCACCTCGGAAACACCATATATTTT.

The chain couples TRBV12-3 or TRBV12-4 to TRBJ1-2, with no clear D. Trimming took off 3 bases at V and 4 bases at J, with 9 bases between the two ends. The CDR3 is made up of 13 amino acids. The CDR3 coding sequence is TGTGCCAGCAGTTTTTCCGGATTCTATGGCTACACCTTC. It translates to CASSFSGFYGYTF.

V usage is TRBV6-2 or TRBV6-3 and J usage is TRBJ2-1, with 10 bases fitting TRBD2. This CDR3 has 15 amino acids. Looked up from germline, CDR1 is MNHEY and CDR2 is SVGEGT. V gave up 6 bases and J gave up 7 bases; unmatched junction bases: 9. The CDR3: CASSPIAGGWNEQFF. CDR3 coding DNA: TGTGCCAGCAGCCCGATAGCGGGAGGATGGAATGAGCAGTTCTTC.

V and J are TRBV3-1 (or the pseudogene TRBV3-2) and TRBJ1-1, with a weak D call TRBD1 (5 bases). Trimming cost V 6 bases and J 1 base, with 15 bases left between them. CDR1 is LGHDT and CDR2 is YNNKEL in the germline V gene (reference sequence). The CDR3 totals 15 residues. The CDR3: CASRARAGQNTEAFF. CDR3 DNA: TGTGCCAGCAGAGCCAGGGCAGGTCAGAACACTGAAGCTTTCTTT.

This clone was detected only once. The V call is TRBV6-5, the J call TRBJ2-7, with TRBD2 matching 13 bases. Trimming took 6 bases from V and 4 from J; bases not matched to a gene: 3. The CDR3 contains 14 residues. The germline V gene encodes CDR1 MNHEY and CDR2 SVGAGI. DNA for the CDR3: TGTGCCAGCAGCCGACTAGCGGGGGGTTACGAGCAGTACTTC. Its translation: CASSRLAGGYEQYF.

This CDR3 reads CASSYGEGWTEAFF. In DNA, the CDR3 is TGTGCCAGCAGTTACGGAGAGGGGTGGACTGAAGCTTTCTTT. The chain links TRBV6-5 to TRBJ1-1; tentatively, D is TRBD1 (5 bases). The length of the CDR3 is 14 residues. V was clipped by 2 bases and J by 5 bases, with 12 bases between them. The V gene's germline CDR1 is MNHEY and CDR2 SVGAGI.

This sequence joins TRBV3-1 (or the pseudogene TRBV3-2) and TRBJ2-7, with D uncertain. CDR1 and CDR2 from the germline V gene are LGHDT and YNNKEL (reference sequence). CDR3 size: 16 residues. Trimming took 1 base from V and 9 from J, leaving 22 bases between them. This chain's CDR3 is CASSQGLDSRSHTQYF. CDR3 coding DNA: TGTGCCAGCAGCCAAGGTCTCGACTCAAGGTCACACACGCAGTACTTC.

This clone has only a few counts. The chain is built from TRBV28 and TRBJ2-7; the D gene is possibly TRBD1 (9 bases). This CDR3 contains 16 residues. Germline V CDR1 and CDR2: MDHEN, SYDVKM. Trimming took 7 bases from V and 3 from J, leaving 22 bases between them. CDR3 coding DNA: TGTGCCAGCACCACAGGGGGCGGGAGGCCCAACTACGAGCAGTACTTC. This sequence encodes CASTTGGGRPNYEQYF. The full variable domain, its missing parts supplied by reference TRBV28 and TRBJ2-7, is DVKVTQSSRYLVKRTGEKVFLECVQDMDHENMFWYRQDPGLGLRLIYFSYDVKMKEKGDIPEGYSVSREKKERFSLILESASTNQTSMYLCASTTGGGRPNYEQYFGPGTRLTVT.

The chain links TRBV4-2 to TRBJ2-7; D might be TRBD2 (6 bases). Germline-derived CDR1 and CDR2 are LGHNA and YNFKEQ. CDR3 length: 15 amino acids. V was pared by 3 bases and J by 7 bases, with 19 bases between. The CDR3 DNA reads as TGTGCCAGCAGCCAGTCCGGGACGCGAAGCGGGGAGCAGTACTTC. This encodes CASSQSGTRSGEQYF.

The chain joins TRBV12-5 to TRBJ2-3, with a tentative D call TRBD2 (6 bases). Trimming pared 0 bases from V and 2 bases from J, leaving 18 bases between. The CDR3 has 18 residues. Germline values: CDR1 LGHNT, CDR2 FRNRAP. CDR3: CASGLVKSVGGDTDTQYF. The CDR3 nucleotides read TGTGCTAGTGGTTTGGTAAAGTCGGTCGGAGGGGACACAGATACGCAGTATTTT.

V is TRBV28 and J is TRBJ2-7; no definite D call. The CDR3 is 13 residues long. Germline loops: CDR1 MDHEN, CDR2 SYDVKM. V was clipped by 2 bases and J by 3 bases, with 8 bases between them. The CDR3 sequence: CASSLMRYYEQYF. The CDR3 coding sequence is TGTGCCAGCAGTTTAATGCGCTACTACGAGCAGTACTTC.

This rearrangement joins TRBV2 to TRBJ1-1; D gene unclear. The CDR3 spans 14 residues. Germline values: CDR1 SNHLY, CDR2 FYNNEI. The V end lost 5 bases, the J end lost 2 bases, and 12 bases lay between the germline ends. The CDR3 DNA reads as TGTGCCAGCAGTCCCTCCCGGGGAAACACTGAAGCTTTCTTT. It yields the protein CASSPSRGNTEAFF.

DNA for the CDR3: TGTGCCAGCAGCCAAGAGGGGGGGACGCCCCTATACGAGCAGTACTTC. Its protein is CASSQEGGTPLYEQYF. The V call is TRBV3-1 (or the pseudogene TRBV3-2), the J call TRBJ2-7; TRBD2 agrees at 7 bases. Looked up from germline, CDR1 is LGHDT and CDR2 is YNNKEL (reference sequence). The CDR3 length is 16 residues. V was clipped by 0 bases and J by 4 bases; unmatched bases: 9.